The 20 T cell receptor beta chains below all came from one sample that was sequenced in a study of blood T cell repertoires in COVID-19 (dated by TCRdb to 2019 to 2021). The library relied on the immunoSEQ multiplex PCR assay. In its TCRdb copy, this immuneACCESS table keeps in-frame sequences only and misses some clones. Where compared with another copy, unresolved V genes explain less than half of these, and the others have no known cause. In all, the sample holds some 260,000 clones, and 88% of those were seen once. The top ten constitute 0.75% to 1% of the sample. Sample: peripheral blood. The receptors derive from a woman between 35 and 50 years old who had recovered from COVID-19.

Here the CDR3 DNA reads TGTGCCAGAAGCTTGGCCGAGACTAGCGGGAGGGGTGGTGAGCAGTTCTTC. This encodes CARSLAETSGRGGEQFF. The chain uses TRBV5-3 and TRBJ2-1, with 14 bases fitting TRBD2. TRBV5-3 is an ORF, with its function uncertain. V shed 0 bases, J shed 9 bases, and the junction held 8 bases outside the gene matches. This CDR3 spans 17 amino acids.

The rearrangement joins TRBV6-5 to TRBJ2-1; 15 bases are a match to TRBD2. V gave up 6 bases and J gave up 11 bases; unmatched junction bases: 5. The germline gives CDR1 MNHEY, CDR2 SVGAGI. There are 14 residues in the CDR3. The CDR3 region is CASSGLAGGPQQFF. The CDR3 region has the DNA TGTGCCAGCAGCGGACTAGCGGGAGGGCCACAGCAGTTCTTC.

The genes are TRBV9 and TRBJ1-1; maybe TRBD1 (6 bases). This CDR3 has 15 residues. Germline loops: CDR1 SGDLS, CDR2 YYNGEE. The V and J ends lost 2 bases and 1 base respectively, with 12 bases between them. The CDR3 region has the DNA TGTGCCAGCAGCGTGGGCCAGACAGGGAACACTGAAGCTTTCTTT. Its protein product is CASSVGQTGNTEAFF. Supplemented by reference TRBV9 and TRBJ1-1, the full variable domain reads DSGVTQTPKHLITATGQRVTLRCSPRSGDLSVYWYQQSLDQGLQFLIQYYNGEERAKGNILERFSAQQFPDLHSELNLSSLELGDSALYFCASSVGQTGNTEAFFGQGTRLTVV.

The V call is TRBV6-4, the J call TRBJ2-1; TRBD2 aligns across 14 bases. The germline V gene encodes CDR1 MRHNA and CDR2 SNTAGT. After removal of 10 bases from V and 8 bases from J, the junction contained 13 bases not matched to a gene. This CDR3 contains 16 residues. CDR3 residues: CATHRRTSGRRDEQFF. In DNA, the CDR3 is TGTGCCACCCACCGGCGGACTAGCGGGAGGAGGGATGAGCAGTTCTTC.

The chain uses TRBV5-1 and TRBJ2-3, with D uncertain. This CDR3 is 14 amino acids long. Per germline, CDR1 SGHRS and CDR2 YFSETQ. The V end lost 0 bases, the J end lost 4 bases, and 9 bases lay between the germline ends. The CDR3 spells CASSLGLGPDTQYF. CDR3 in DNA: TGCGCCAGCAGCTTGGGACTGGGTCCAGATACGCAGTATTTT. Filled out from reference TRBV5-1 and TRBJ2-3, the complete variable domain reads KAGVTQTPRYLIKTRGQQVTLSCSPISGHRSVSWYQQTPGQGLQFLFEYFSETQRNKGNFPGRFSGRQFSNSRSEMNVSTLELGDSALYLCASSLGLGPDTQYFGPGTRLTVL.

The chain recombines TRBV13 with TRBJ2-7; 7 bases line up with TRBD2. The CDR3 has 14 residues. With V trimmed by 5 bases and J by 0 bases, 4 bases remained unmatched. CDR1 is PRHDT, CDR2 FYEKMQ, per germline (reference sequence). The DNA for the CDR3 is TGTGCCAGCAGCCCCAGGGAGGGCTCCTACGAGCAGTACTTC. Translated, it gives CASSPREGSYEQYF. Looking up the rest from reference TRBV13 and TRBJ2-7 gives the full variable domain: AAGVIQSPRHLIKEKRETATLKCYPIPRHDTVYWYQQGPGQDPQFLISFYEKMQSDKGSIPDRFSAQQFSDYHSELNMSSLELGDSALYFCASSPREGSYEQYFGPGTRLTVT.

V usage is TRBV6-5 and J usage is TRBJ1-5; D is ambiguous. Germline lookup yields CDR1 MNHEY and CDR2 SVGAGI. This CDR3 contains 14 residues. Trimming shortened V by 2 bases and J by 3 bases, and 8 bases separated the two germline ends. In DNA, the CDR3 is TGTGCCAGCAGTTACGACCGGGTCAATCAGCCCCAGCATTTT. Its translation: CASSYDRVNQPQHF.

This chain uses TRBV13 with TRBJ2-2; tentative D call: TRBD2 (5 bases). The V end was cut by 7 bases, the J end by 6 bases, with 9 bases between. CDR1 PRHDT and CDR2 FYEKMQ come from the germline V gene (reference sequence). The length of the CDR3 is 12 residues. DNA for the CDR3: TGTGCCAGCACGAGGGAGTCCGGGGAGCTGTTTTTT. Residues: CASTRESGELFF.

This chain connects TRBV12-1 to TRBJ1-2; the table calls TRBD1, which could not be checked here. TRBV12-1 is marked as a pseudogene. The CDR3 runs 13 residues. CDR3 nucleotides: TGTGCCAGCAGCCCGGACAGGGTGCGTGGCTACACCTTC. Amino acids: CASSPDRVRGYTF.

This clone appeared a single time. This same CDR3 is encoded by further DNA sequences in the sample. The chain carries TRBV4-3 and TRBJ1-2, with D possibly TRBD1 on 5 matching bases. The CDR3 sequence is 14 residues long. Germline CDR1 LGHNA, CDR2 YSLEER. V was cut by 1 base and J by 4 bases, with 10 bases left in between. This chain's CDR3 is CASSQGGAGYGYTF. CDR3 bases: TGCGCCAGCAGCCAAGGCGGGGCAGGCTATGGCTACACCTTC.

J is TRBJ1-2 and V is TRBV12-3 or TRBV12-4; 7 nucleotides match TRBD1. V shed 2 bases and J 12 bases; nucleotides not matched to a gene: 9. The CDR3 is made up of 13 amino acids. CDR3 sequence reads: CASSLLGQRVDTF. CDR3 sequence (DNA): TGTGCCAGCAGTTTATTGGGACAGCGAGTCGACACCTTC.

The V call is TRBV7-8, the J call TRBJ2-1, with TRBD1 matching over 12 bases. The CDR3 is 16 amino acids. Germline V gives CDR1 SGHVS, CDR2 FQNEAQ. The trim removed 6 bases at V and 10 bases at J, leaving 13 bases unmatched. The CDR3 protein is CASRPVSGQGAREQFF. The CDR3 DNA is TGTGCCAGCAGACCAGTCTCGGGACAGGGGGCGAGAGAGCAGTTCTTC.

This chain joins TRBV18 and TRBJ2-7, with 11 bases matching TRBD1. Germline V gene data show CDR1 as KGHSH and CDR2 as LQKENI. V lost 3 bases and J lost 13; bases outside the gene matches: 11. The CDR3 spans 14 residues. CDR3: CASSPSRDRGTCYF. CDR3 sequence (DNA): TGTGCCAGCTCACCGTCCCGGGACAGGGGGACCTGTTACTTC.

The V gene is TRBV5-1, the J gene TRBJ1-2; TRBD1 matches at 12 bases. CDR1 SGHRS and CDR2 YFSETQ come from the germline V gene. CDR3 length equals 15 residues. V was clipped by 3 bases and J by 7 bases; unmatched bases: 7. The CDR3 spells CASSSRDRGLSGYTF. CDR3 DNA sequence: TGCGCCAGCAGCTCAAGGGACAGGGGGCTTAGTGGCTACACCTTC. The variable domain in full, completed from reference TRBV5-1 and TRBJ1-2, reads KAGVTQTPRYLIKTRGQQVTLSCSPISGHRSVSWYQQTPGQGLQFLFEYFSETQRNKGNFPGRFSGRQFSNSRSEMNVSTLELGDSALYLCASSSRDRGLSGYTFGSGTRLTVV.

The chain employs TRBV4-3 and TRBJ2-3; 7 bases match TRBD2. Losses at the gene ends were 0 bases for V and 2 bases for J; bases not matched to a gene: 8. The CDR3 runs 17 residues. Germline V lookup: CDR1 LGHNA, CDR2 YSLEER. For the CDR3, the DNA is TGCGCCAGCAGCCAAGATCGGCTAGCGGTGAACACAGATACGCAGTATTTT. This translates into CASSQDRLAVNTDTQYF.

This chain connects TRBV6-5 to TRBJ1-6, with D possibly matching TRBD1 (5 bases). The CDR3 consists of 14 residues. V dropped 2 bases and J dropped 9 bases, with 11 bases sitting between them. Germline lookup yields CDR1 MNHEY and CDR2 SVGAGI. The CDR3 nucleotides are TGTGCCAGCAGTTACGCCAGGGTTGGTTCACCCCTCCACTTT. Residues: CASSYARVGSPLHF.

CDR3 in DNA: TGTGCCAGCAGTGGCGCATATGGCTACACCTTC. It is translated as CASSGAYGYTF. The chain has TRBV6-4 and TRBJ1-2; D is ambiguous. V shed 4 bases and J shed 5 bases, with 5 bases lying between them. Germline lookup yields CDR1 MRHNA and CDR2 SNTAGT. The CDR3 consists of 11 residues.

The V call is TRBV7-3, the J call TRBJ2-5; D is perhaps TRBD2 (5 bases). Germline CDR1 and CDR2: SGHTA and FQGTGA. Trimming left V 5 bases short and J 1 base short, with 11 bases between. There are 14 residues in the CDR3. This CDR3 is CASSRYGVQETQYF. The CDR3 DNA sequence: TGTGCCAGCAGCCGCTACGGGGTCCAAGAGACCCAGTACTTC.

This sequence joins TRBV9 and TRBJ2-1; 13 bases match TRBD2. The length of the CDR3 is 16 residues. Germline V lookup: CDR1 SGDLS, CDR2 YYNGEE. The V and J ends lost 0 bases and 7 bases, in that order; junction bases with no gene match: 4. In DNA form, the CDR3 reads TGTGCCAGCAGCGTAGGGACTAGCGGGAGAGGGAATGAGCAGTTCTTC. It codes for CASSVGTSGRGNEQFF.

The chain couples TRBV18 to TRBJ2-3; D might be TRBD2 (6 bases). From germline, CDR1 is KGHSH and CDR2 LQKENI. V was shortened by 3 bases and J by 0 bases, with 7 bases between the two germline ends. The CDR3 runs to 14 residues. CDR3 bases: TGTGCCAGCTCACCGGGACTTAGCACAGATACGCAGTATTTT. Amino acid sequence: CASSPGLSTDTQYF.